The entry that follows covers one T cell receptor beta chain sequence. The junction had 8 bases not matched to a gene; V was cut back by 4 bases and J by 3 bases. The germline gives CDR1 MGHRA, CDR2 YSYEKL. The CDR3 runs 15 residues. This table comes from immunoSEQ multiplex PCR, and its TCRdb copy is limited to in-frame clones, with some not included. The table includes 40,000 to 50,000 clones, about 93% detected once. The sample is drawn from a study of control samples from healthy donors and cancer patients. What was sequenced was PBMCs. This TCR came from a woman aged 45-65 years with head and neck cancer. This rearrangement joins TRBV4-1 to TRBJ1-2, with 7 bases matching TRBD1. CDR3 sequence (DNA): TGCGCCAGCAGCCGGACCATTACAGGGGACTATGGCTACACCTTC. Translation gives CASSRTITGDYGYTF.